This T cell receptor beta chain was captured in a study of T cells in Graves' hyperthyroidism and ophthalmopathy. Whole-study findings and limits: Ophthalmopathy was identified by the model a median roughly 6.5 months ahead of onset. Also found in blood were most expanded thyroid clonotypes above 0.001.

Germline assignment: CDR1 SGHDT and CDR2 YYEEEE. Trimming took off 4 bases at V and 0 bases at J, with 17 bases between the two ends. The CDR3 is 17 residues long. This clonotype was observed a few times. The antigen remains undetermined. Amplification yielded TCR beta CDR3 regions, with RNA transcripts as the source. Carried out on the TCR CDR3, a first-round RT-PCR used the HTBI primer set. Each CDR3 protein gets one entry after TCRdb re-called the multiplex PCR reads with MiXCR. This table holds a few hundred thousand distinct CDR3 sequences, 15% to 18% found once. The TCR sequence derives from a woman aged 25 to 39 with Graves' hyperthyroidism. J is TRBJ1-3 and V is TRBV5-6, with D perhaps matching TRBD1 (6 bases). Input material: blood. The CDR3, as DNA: TGTGCCAGCAGCCTACCCGGACAGTTTCACTCTGGAAACACCATATATTTT. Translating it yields CASSLPGQFHSGNTIYF. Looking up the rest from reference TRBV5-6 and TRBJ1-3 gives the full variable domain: DAGVTQSPTHLIKTRGQQVTLRCSPKSGHDTVSWYQQALGQGPQFIFQYYEEEERQRGNFPDRFSGHQFPNYSSELNVNALLLGDSALYLCASSLPGQFHSGNTIYFGEGSWLTVV.